These 15 T cell receptor beta chains were all obtained from the same sample, sequenced in a study of STAT5B mutations in CD4+ large granular lymphocyte leukemia. Some clones are missing from TCRdb's copy, which holds only in-frame ones; the method was immunoSEQ multiplex PCR. The repertoire holds 30,000 to 40,000 clones, with approximately 88% as singletons. Sequenced: CD4+ T cells from blood buffy coats. Receptors were obtained from a human donor in good health.

This rearrangement joins TRBV18 to TRBJ1-1; the D gene is possibly TRBD1 (5 bases). The CDR3 totals 13 residues. V lost 2 bases and J 2 bases, leaving 6 bases between the germline ends. Per the germline V gene, CDR1 is KGHSH and CDR2 is LQKENI. CDR3 nucleotide sequence: TGTGCCAGCTCACCAAGGGGCAACACTGAAGCTTTCTTT. Amino acids: CASSPRGNTEAFF.

The chain joins TRBV5-4 to TRBJ1-5, with D unclear. Germline assignment: CDR1 SGHNT and CDR2 YYREEE (reference sequence). The V and J ends lost 4 bases and 9 bases respectively, with 14 bases between them. This CDR3 has 13 amino acids. The CDR3 loop is CASSADKTRPQHF. The CDR3 DNA reads TGTGCCAGCAGCGCCGACAAGACTCGGCCCCAGCATTTT.

The table lists this clone with a few counts. The chain recombines TRBV7-3 with TRBJ2-2; TRBD1 is a possible D gene (6 bases). Per germline, CDR1 SGHTA and CDR2 FQGTGA. This CDR3 has 14 residues. Trimming cost V 8 bases and J 5 bases, with 15 bases left between them. CDR3 nucleotides: TGTGCCAGCGGGTGGGGGCCGCTAACCGGGGAGCTGTTTTTT. It translates to CASGWGPLTGELFF.

This clone occurred a few times. The chain couples TRBV18 to TRBJ1-1; D perhaps matches TRBD1 (5 bases). The germline V gene encodes CDR1 KGHSH and CDR2 LQKENI. This CDR3 region has 13 residues. Trimming pared 3 bases from V and 0 bases from J, leaving 5 bases between. The CDR3 loop is CASSPGLNTEAFF. The CDR3 DNA is TGTGCCAGCTCACCGGGGCTGAACACTGAAGCTTTCTTT.

This chain uses TRBV15 with TRBJ2-5; D may be TRBD2 (5 bases). CDR1 is LNHNV, CDR2 YYDKDF, per germline (reference sequence). The CDR3 is 14 amino acids. The V and J ends lost 5 bases and 5 bases respectively, with 15 bases between them. Here the CDR3 DNA reads TGTGCCACCAGCCCACGGACTGACGGGGAGACCCAGTACTTC. Residues: CATSPRTDGETQYF. Complete variable domain (other parts from reference TRBV15 and TRBJ2-5): DAMVIQNPRYQVTQFGKPVTLSCSQTLNHNVMYWYQQKSSQAPKLLFHYYDKDFNNEADTPDNFQSRRPNTSFCFLDIRSPGLGDTAMYLCATSPRTDGETQYFGPGTRLLVL.

This chain joins TRBV4-2 and TRBJ2-3; D remains ambiguous. Germline CDR1 is LGHNA and CDR2 is YNFKEQ. The CDR3 loop spans 16 amino acids. V was pared by 0 bases and J by 4 bases, with 14 bases between. CDR3 in amino acids: CASSQDVTPRADTQYF. CDR3 bases: TGTGCCAGCAGCCAAGATGTCACCCCTAGGGCAGATACGCAGTATTTT.

The chain recombines TRBV6-1 with TRBJ1-2, with 8 bases identical to TRBD1. Germline-derived CDR1 and CDR2 are MNHNS and SASEGT. The CDR3 consists of 14 residues. V was clipped by 7 bases and J by 3 bases; unmatched bases: 7. The DNA for the CDR3 is TGTGCCAGCAAAGACAGGGGAGGACACTATGGCTACACCTTC. It yields the protein CASKDRGGHYGYTF.

The J gene is TRBJ1-1, the V gene TRBV25-1, with 8 bases that match TRBD1. Germline V gene sequence: CDR1 MGHDK, CDR2 SYGVNS. This CDR3 region has 17 residues. V was clipped by 6 bases and J by 4 bases; unmatched bases: 16. CDR3 residues: CASRKTGVISLTTEAFF. The CDR3, as DNA: TGTGCCAGCAGAAAGACAGGGGTAATTAGTTTGACCACTGAAGCTTTCTTT.

The chain carries TRBV9 and TRBJ2-2; TRBD2 matches at 10 bases. With V trimmed by 4 bases and J by 7 bases, 10 bases remained unmatched. The CDR3 loop spans 16 amino acids. Per the germline V gene, CDR1 is SGDLS and CDR2 is YYNGEE. CDR3 DNA sequence: TGTGCCAGCAGCAGCGGGACTAGCGCCTTCATCGGGGAGCTGTTTTTT. This encodes CASSSGTSAFIGELFF.

The chain recombines TRBV7-2 with TRBJ1-3; D is possibly TRBD1 (5 bases). CDR1 and CDR2 (germline): SGHTA, FQGNSA. The germline V and J ends were trimmed by 4 bases and 2 bases, with 15 bases remaining between them. There are 16 residues in the CDR3. DNA of the CDR3: TGTGCCAGCAGCTCGCAGGGAACTTCAGCTGGAAACACCATATATTTT. Amino acids: CASSSQGTSAGNTIYF. Full variable domain (rest looked up from reference TRBV7-2 and TRBJ1-3): GAGVSQSPSNKVTEKGKDVELRCDPISGHTALYWYRQSLGQGLEFLIYFQGNSAPDKSGLPSDRFSAERTGGSVSTLTIQRTQQEDSAVYLCASSSQGTSAGNTIYFGEGSWLTVV.

This rearrangement joins TRBV7-2 to TRBJ2-7, with D possibly TRBD2 on 5 matching bases. The ends were cut back, 4 bases at V and 0 bases at J, with 10 bases in the middle. The CDR3 runs 14 residues. CDR1 and CDR2 (germline): SGHTA, FQGNSA. The DNA for the CDR3 is TGTGCCAGCAGCTCGGGGTCCGGCTCCTACGAGCAGTACTTC. It translates to CASSSGSGSYEQYF.

CDR3 loop: CASSPEGPPPLSGNTIYF. The CDR3 DNA is TGTGCCAGCAGCCCCGAGGGACCCCCTCCCCTCTCTGGAAACACCATATATTTT. The chain employs TRBV7-7 and TRBJ1-3; maybe TRBD1 (5 bases). V shed 5 bases and J shed 0 bases, with 20 bases lying between them. Germline values: CDR1 SSHAT, CDR2 FNYEAQ (reference sequence). This CDR3 spans 18 amino acids. The full variable domain, with the rest looked up from reference TRBV7-7 and TRBJ1-3, is GAGVSQSPRYKVTKRGQDVTLRCDPISSHATLYWYQQALGQGPEFLTYFNYEAQPDKSGLPSDRFSAERPEGSISTLTIQRTEQRDSAMYRCASSPEGPPPLSGNTIYFGEGSWLTVV.

The chain links TRBV19 to TRBJ1-2; D perhaps matches TRBD1 (5 bases). The CDR3 is 15 residues long. The V gene's germline CDR1 is LNHDA and CDR2 SQIVND (reference sequence). V was clipped by 1 base and J by 6 bases, with 15 bases between them. The CDR3 spells CASSIGGHRTDGYTF. CDR3 in DNA: TGTGCCAGTAGTATAGGAGGCCACAGGACCGATGGCTACACCTTC.

The genes are TRBV18 and TRBJ2-7; D tentatively reads TRBD1 or TRBD2 (5 bases each). The CDR3 sequence is 14 residues long. V lost 4 bases and J 3 bases, leaving 13 bases between the germline ends. The germline gives CDR1 KGHSH, CDR2 LQKENI. The CDR3 DNA is TGTGCCAGCTCACTCGGGACCAGTCACTACGAGCAGTACTTC. It yields the protein CASSLGTSHYEQYF.

This clone was detected once. This chain connects TRBV19 to TRBJ1-5; a possible D gene is TRBD1 (6 bases). Germline V gene sequence: CDR1 LNHDA, CDR2 SQIVND (reference sequence). The CDR3 sequence is 16 residues long. V was cut by 3 bases and J by 5 bases, with 17 bases left in between. The CDR3 nucleotides read TGTGCCAGTAGTATCTCGAGGGCACAGGGCCATCAGCCCCAGCATTTT. As protein: CASSISRAQGHQPQHF.